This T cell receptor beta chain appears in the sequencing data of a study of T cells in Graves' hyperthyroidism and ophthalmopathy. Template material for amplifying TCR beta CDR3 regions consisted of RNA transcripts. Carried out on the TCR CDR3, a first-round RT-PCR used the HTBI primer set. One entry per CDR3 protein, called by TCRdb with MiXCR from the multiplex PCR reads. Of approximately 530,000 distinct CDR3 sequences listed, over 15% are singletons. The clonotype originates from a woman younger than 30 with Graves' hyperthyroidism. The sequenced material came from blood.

CDR3 residues: CASSQAGTASGNTIYF. The CDR3 DNA is TGCGCCAGCAGCCAGGCCGGGACAGCTTCCGGAAACACCATATATTTT. V usage is TRBV4-3 and J usage is TRBJ1-3; 7 positions agree with TRBD1. In germline, CDR1 is LGHNA, CDR2 YSLEER. The V gene end was trimmed by 3 bases and the J gene end by 4 bases; junction bases not matched to a gene: 9. The CDR3 is 16 amino acids.